This T cell receptor beta chain is from a study of cytomegalovirus exposure and HLA in healthy donors (dated by TCRdb to the late 2010s). About the investigation overall: An earlier analysis of around 600 of the donors reported 250 to 300 Gb of sequence data and 117 million unique TCR beta sequences from 150 million to 200 million T cells. The study aimed to test whether signatures of past pathogen exposure could be identified by cataloging public T cell receptors. A later genetic analysis used genome-wide SNP genotypes for about 55% of the 666 donors, treating that subset as a discovery cohort. The study combined high-throughput TCR immunosequencing, statistical association of individual TCRs with disease status, and machine learning to predict cytomegalovirus infection status. Roughly 5 DR-DQ haplotypes were handled as single units for association and clustering, since linkage in the cohort was strong. Among 398 genotyped donors of the cohort, an average of roughly 240,000 unique TCR beta nucleotide sequences were sequenced per donor, 15% to 20% of them non-productive. A separate validation cohort of more than 100 different subjects was used in addition to the 666-subject first cohort. The genetic ancestry cluster associated with self-reported Caucasian donors included about four fifths of the 350 to 500 genotyped donors. In a later analysis, previously published TCR beta repertoires from 666 donors were re-analyzed and high-resolution HLA genotyping was added so that TCR occurrence patterns could be studied. An early release that covered some 630 HLA-typed donors contained approximately 300 gigabases of sequencing data and 70 million to 100 million unique TCR sequences. An earlier analysis of some 500 of the donors used high-throughput TCR beta sequencing to judge whether each TCR beta V gene segment behaved as functional or pseudogenic. Typing coverage differed by locus: A, B, C, DRB1 and DQB1 were typed in about 620-630 donors, DQA1 in about 500, DPA1 in around 600, and DPB1 in 450 to 480. Rather than using new phenotypic data, the later analysis identified candidate immune exposures from TCR beta sequences and from how often those sequences occurred across donors. Donor age, sex, ethnicity and CMV serostatus were collected together with the repertoire data. Using immunosequencing, the study profiled T cell repertoires from some 670 subjects and related those repertoires to cytomegalovirus serostatus. Every discovery cohort repertoire had been produced on one sequencing platform. HLA typing included class I and class II loci at four-digit resolution.

The cohort comprised around 690 healthy bone marrow donors. At the time of sampling, all cohort members were nominally healthy, though unrecorded immune exposures were likely present. The donor tested CMV seropositive and was one of the 289 seropositive cohort members. A peripheral blood sample was provided by each donor, and peripheral blood mononuclear cells were used for TCR beta sequencing. The Qiagen DNeasy Blood Extraction Kit was used to extract genomic DNA from the blood cell samples. On the study overall, not on this receptor specifically: In vitro tests confirmed that a few of the cytomegalovirus-associated TCR beta chains recognize cytomegalovirus antigens. When HLA alleles, especially DR and DQ, strongly co-occurred, attributing TCR associations to individual alleles was difficult. In a later genetic analysis, fewer N-insertions in productive TCRs were reported among donors in an Asian-associated ancestry cluster than the approximately 710-donor mean. An association between a missense DCLRE1C variant and V-gene and J-gene trimming of TCR beta chains was found in a later genetic analysis and replicated in an independent cohort. The classifier was reported to diagnose cytomegalovirus status with high specificity and sensitivity in both the original cohort and the validation cohort. Because some donors lacked HLA typing at each locus, the association tests relied only on the typed subset. The cohort was sequenced for TCR beta chains only, and without alpha or paired-chain data the features that could be detected were limited. Presence/absence analyses assumed roughly uniform sequencing depth across donors, an assumption that may not hold. Broadly in line with IMGT annotations, most TCR beta V segments showed up in productive rearrangements about 90% or about 30% of the time in an earlier analysis of 450 to 750 of the donors. A later analysis reported that several top co-occurrence clusters appeared linked to parvovirus B19, influenza, CMV and Epstein-Barr virus. The study gave a list of about 150 TCR beta chains associated with cytomegalovirus. A later analysis found that TCR association rates varied across HLA loci, with DRB1 alleles showing the most associated TCRs and HLA-C alleles the fewest. The only immune exposure information available for the cohort was CMV serostatus. The sequencing pipeline was judged likely to have produced a cluster of highly shared sequence variants as a technical artifact. Because counts were too low, fewer than 20 rarely observed V segments, including chromosome 9 orphons, were excluded from the earlier analysis of fewer than 650 of the donors. Some IMGT-functional V segments, including TRBV6-2 and TRBV6-3, could not be told apart with the 87-base-pair reads, so those segments were excluded. In a later analysis, HLA-associated TCR beta chains were found to be more clonally expanded and to have lower generation probabilities than equally common non-associated chains. A further reported finding was that TCR beta sequences accurately predicted the HLA-A and HLA-B alleles for most subjects in the first cohort. Linkage disequilibrium might explain the correlated functional status among segregating V segments, but an unknown experimental factor could not be excluded. A later analysis associated 15,000 or so TCR beta sequences with specific HLA alleles at a false discovery rate of 0.05. Most TCR sequences were observed very rarely across donors, whereas some public TCRs were present in many individuals. Most CMV-associated TCR beta chains appeared to be HLA-restricted in a later analysis, and the HLA associations seemed to be driven largely by CMV exposure. The authors suggested that the approach could potentially be extended to other disease states and immunological phenotypes.

Here V drops 4 bases and J drops 7 bases, and the junction holds 12 bases not matched to any gene. The CDR3, cysteine through phenylalanine, is 15 amino acids long. The retained sequence is limited to the CDR3, 45 bases, with the frame set at the first base. CDR1 and CDR2 are drawn from the germline V gene: SNHLY, FYNNEI. About this clone itself: What antigen it recognizes has not been identified. No much larger clone exists at a distance of one base, and base qualities are not known.

Library construction relied on the immunoSEQ multiplex PCR assay. A mixture of 60 forward primers for TCR Vbeta segments and 13 reverse primers for TCR Jbeta segments was used in the multiplex PCR. A multiplex PCR assay on genomic DNA amplified the CDR3 region of rearranged TCR beta genes. The Illumina HiSeq System was used to sequence the amplified TCR beta libraries as 87-base-pair reads. For the original study's pipeline: A later analysis tallied 70 million to 100 million unique TCR beta chains across the 666 repertoires, and approximately 12 million of those chains were shared by two or more donors. Raw reads were error-corrected and collapsed into unique sequences with a nearest-neighbor algorithm that merged closely related sequences to remove PCR and sequencing errors. V, D and J gene segments were assigned by aligning CDR3 sequences to IMGT reference sequences. For a sequence to be retained, a match of at least six nucleotides to both a V gene segment and a J gene segment was required. Rearrangements were called productive when the CDR3 lacked stop codons and stayed in frame with V and J; all others were non-productive. CDR3 was defined according to IMGT convention as the region running from the second conserved V-encoded cysteine to the conserved J-encoded phenylalanine. In an earlier analysis of some 550 of the donors, sequences lacking an unambiguous match to a single V gene segment were excluded. An earlier analysis of a few hundred of the donors called V segments functional above 56.7% productive rearrangements and segregating when the between-donor standard deviation exceeded 5%. A statistical classification framework was built for diagnosing cytomegalovirus status from the catalog of TCR beta chain sequences. V and J gene assignment, in a later analysis, came from comparing TCR nucleotide sequences with IMGT/GENE-DB human TR gene sequences. The TCRdist pipeline was used in a later analysis to assign CDR3 sequences and most-parsimonious VDJ recombination scenarios. A later analysis defined each TCR beta chain by its CDR3 amino acid sequence plus V-gene family, and excluded reads lacking a unique V-gene family. As a way to deal with suspected cross-contamination and a sequencing artifact, a later analysis dropped approximately 570 nucleotide sequences that were highly shared and had low generation probability. For each public chain, a later analysis derived a clonal expansion index from normalized ranks of inferred template counts within each repertoire. Generation probabilities in a later analysis came from a VDJ recombination model fitted to out-of-frame rearrangements, and those results were checked against IGoR. In a later analysis, TCR-TCR, TCR-HLA and TCR-CMV co-occurrence was scored with hypergeometric tests, and a repertoire-size bias correction was applied to TCR pairs. A later analysis estimated false discovery rates by permuting HLA or CMV assignments 20 times. A later analysis grouped co-occurring TCRs with DBSCAN, adding TCRdist sequence similarity when clustering within HLA-allele-positive subsets. Repertoires with fewer than 30,000 or more than 120,000 public chains were left out of co-occurrence clustering, as were a few repertoires with anomalous nucleotide sharing. As stored in TCRdb, this immuneACCESS dataset retains in-frame rearrangements with V and J assigned. A fraction of the clones does not appear; measured against another copy, unresolved V genes explain less than half of the discrepancy, and the remainder lacks a known reason. That table is the source of V, J and clone size, and D and trimming were worked out from the DNA. A total of about 170,000 clones appear in this sample, about 81% of them only once. Of the sample, roughly 3% is held by the ten largest clones.

This receptor was obtained from a woman between 50 and 59 years old in good health and CMV-seropositive. Sequences were obtained from PBMCs. The V gene is TRBV2 and the J gene is TRBJ1-1; TRBD1 fits 7 bases in the junction. CDR3 sequence: CASSGGAGGRSEAFF. Here is the DNA: TGTGCCAGCAGTGGAGGGGCAGGGGGAAGGAGTGAAGCTTTCTTT.